This TCR beta chain originates from a study of human T cells and chemical hapten exposure. As for the study in general: Sensitizing treatment utilized 2% DPC over a roughly 2 cm by roughly 2 cm portion of upper inner arm skin. Weekly scalp doses of diphenylcyclopropenone were given to patients during the approximately 23-week study.

Described time point: patch test 2, 6 weeks after DPC sensitization. Treatment noted: therapeutic diphenylcyclopropenone sensitization with weekly scalp DPC. Donors, patients with alopecia ranging from 18 to 70 years old and judged suitable for DPC, provided samples. TCRdb independently ran MiXCR on the RACE reads; one entry per CDR3 protein. The sample consists of some 100,000 distinct CDR3 sequences, about a tenth of them appearing once. Per the germline V gene, CDR1 is SEHNR and CDR2 is FQNEAQ (reference sequence). This CDR3 is built from 18 residues. The trim removed 5 bases at V and 0 bases at J, leaving 9 bases unmatched.

V gene TRBV7-9 combines with J gene TRBJ2-5; 13 bases fit TRBD2. The receptor's source is a woman aged 35 to 49 with alopecia areata. Some clones in this sample may be carry-over from other donors' samples. This specimen was whole blood, taken in connection with sensitization to the hapten diphenylcyclopropenone (DPC). Here the CDR3 reads CASSPHGLAGADQETQYF. Written as DNA, the CDR3 is TGTGCCAGCAGCCCCCACGGACTAGCGGGGGCCGACCAAGAGACCCAGTACTTC.